This T cell receptor (beta chain) was documented in a study of blood T cells in healthy people across ages. Broader study findings: Any conclusive comparison of naive versus antigen-experienced cells was prevented by using unsorted PBMCs.

Using a J-beta primer mix together with a sample-barcoded 5' primer, a second PCR was run for about 6 to 11 cycles. TCRdb itself ran the 5' RACE reads through MiXCR, one entry per CDR3 protein. The sample lists over a million distinct CDR3 sequences, 40% to 55% occurring once. This CDR3 region has 14 residues. The ends lost 6 bases at V and 4 bases at J; junction bases unmatched: 8. Germline V lookup: CDR1 MDHEN, CDR2 SYDVKM. PBMCs were isolated at a quantity of at least 6 million per sample. As for this clonotype: Its antigen is currently unknown.

Sequencing used blood. The receptor was derived from an older woman in good health. The chain joins TRBV28 to TRBJ1-2; TRBD1 matches at 7 bases. This CDR3 is CASSDDRALYGYTF. For the CDR3, the DNA is TGTGCCAGCAGCGATGACAGGGCCCTCTATGGCTACACCTTC.